One and the same sample provided the 24 T cell receptor beta chains below, sequenced in a study of T cell clusters in autoimmune cytopenias. Roughly 38,000 genome equivalents of blood DNA were amplified for TRB. TRB was amplified by touch-down multiplex PCR, primer pools A and B combined. Following a re-call of the multiplex PCR reads, TCRdb has one entry per CDR3 protein and lacks DNA. The table for this sample gives some 11,000 distinct CDR3 sequences. The data also belong to a second study, concerning T cell repertoires in aging, cancer and after chemotherapy.

The specimen was peripheral blood. These receptors all stem from a human donor in good health.

The chain is built from TRBV6-5 and TRBJ1-4. There are 15 residues in the CDR3. Germline CDR1 is MNHEY and CDR2 is SVGAGI. CDR3 protein: CASSTSWATNEKLFF.

The chain employs TRBV25-1 and TRBJ1-1. Germline loops: CDR1 MGHDK, CDR2 SYGVNS. This CDR3 region has 14 residues. CDR3: CASSALALGTEAFF.

This chain uses TRBV7-2 with TRBJ1-4. This CDR3 spans 16 amino acids. Germline-derived CDR1 and CDR2 are SGHTA and FQGNSA. This chain's CDR3 is CASSLEPDKFNEKLFF.

V gene TRBV7-2 combines with J gene TRBJ2-1. Germline assignment: CDR1 SGHTA and CDR2 FQGNSA. This CDR3 is built from 14 residues. This CDR3 is CASSVVSSYNEQFF.

This clonotype is identified as medium-sized from frequency. V is TRBV19 and J is TRBJ1-4. This CDR3 is built from 11 residues. CDR1 and CDR2 (germline): LNHDA, SQIVND (reference sequence). The CDR3 protein is CASSIGEKLFF. The whole variable domain, remainder taken from reference TRBV19 and TRBJ1-4, is DGGITQSPKYLFRKEGQNVTLSCEQNLNHDAMYWYRQDPGQGLRLIYYSQIVNDFQKGDIAEGYSVSREKKESFPLTVTSAQKNPTAFYLCASSIGEKLFFGSGTQLSVL.

The J gene is TRBJ2-7, the V gene TRBV6-5; TCRdb's D call of TRBD2 is untestable without DNA. Looked up from germline, CDR1 is MNHEY and CDR2 is SVGAGI. The CDR3 sequence is 17 residues long. The CDR3 reads CASSPGALAPSSYEQYF.

The chain couples TRBV9 to TRBJ2-2; TCRdb's D call of TRBD2 is untestable without DNA. The CDR3 is 20 residues long. Germline V CDR1 and CDR2: SGDLS, YYNGEE. The chain's CDR3 is CASSVGRFGTSGSHTGELFF.

J is TRBJ1-2 and V is TRBV19. Germline values: CDR1 LNHDA, CDR2 SQIVND (reference sequence). The CDR3 has 16 amino acids. CDR3 sequence reads: CASSAHRDGPNYGYTF.

The chain has TRBV7-9 and TRBJ1-2; the D gene TCRdb calls, TRBD1, cannot be checked with no DNA. Germline V lookup: CDR1 SEHNR, CDR2 FQNEAQ (reference sequence). The CDR3 is 15 amino acids. The CDR3 spells CASGYRGGGGYGYTF.

Measured by frequency, this clonotype is medium-sized. CDR3 region: CASRSSGGAADTQYF. The rearrangement uses TRBV27 and TRBJ2-3; the D call from TCRdb, TRBD2, cannot be confirmed without DNA. CDR3 length equals 15 residues. CDR1 is MNHEY and CDR2 is SMNVEV in the germline V gene (reference sequence).

This clonotype is identified as medium-sized from frequency. The chain carries TRBV30 and TRBJ1-1; TCRdb proposes TRBD1, but this gene call is untestable without DNA. The CDR3 spans 19 residues. Germline loops: CDR1 GTSNPN, CDR2 SVGIG (reference sequence). Here the CDR3 reads CAWDSGTGFARGLNTEAFF.

V usage is TRBV30 and J usage is TRBJ1-1. Per the germline V gene, CDR1 is GTSNPN and CDR2 is SVGIG (reference sequence). The CDR3 has 13 amino acids. The chain's CDR3 is CAWRAGPDTEAFF. Full variable domain (outside the CDR3, taken from reference TRBV30 and TRBJ1-1): SQTIHQWPATLVQPVGSPLSLECTVEGTSNPNLYWYRQAAGRGLQLLFYSVGIGQISSEVPQNLSASRPQDRQFILSSKKLLLSDSGFYLCAWRAGPDTEAFFGQGTRLTVV.

Frequency places this clonotype as medium-sized. The V and J genes are TRBV20-1 and TRBJ2-7; no DNA is available, so the TRBD1 call from TCRdb remains unchecked. Germline V lookup: CDR1 DFQATT, CDR2 SNEGSKA (reference sequence). The CDR3 is 13 residues long. CDR3 protein: CSAKGQDAYEQYF.

This clonotype is identified as medium-sized from frequency. The J gene is TRBJ2-3, the V gene TRBV6-5. The CDR3 length is 14 residues. Per germline, CDR1 MNHEY and CDR2 SVGAGI. The CDR3 sequence: CASSLQSLTDTQYF.

V is TRBV5-5 and J is TRBJ2-2; checking the TCRdb D call of TRBD1 is not possible without DNA. Germline CDR1 and CDR2: SGHKS and YYEKEE (reference sequence). There are 18 residues in the CDR3. This chain's CDR3 is CASSQPLKLTSNTGELFF.

This chain links TRBV19 with TRBJ2-2; checking the TCRdb D call of TRBD1 is not possible without DNA. Germline CDR1 LNHDA, CDR2 SQIVND (reference sequence). The CDR3 has 15 residues. CDR3 amino acids: CAAREGDRDTGELFF.

V gene TRBV5-6 combines with J gene TRBJ2-2; TCRdb gives TRBD2 as the D gene, but with no DNA this cannot be confirmed. Looked up from germline, CDR1 is SGHDT and CDR2 is YYEEEE. The CDR3 runs 17 residues. The CDR3 sequence is CASSPPVAGGGTGELFF.

The chain's CDR3 is CASSPNSPYEQYF. V and J are TRBV18 and TRBJ2-7. The germline V gene encodes CDR1 KGHSH and CDR2 LQKENI. The CDR3 sequence is 13 residues long.

V usage is TRBV7-9 and J usage is TRBJ1-2; the D call of TRBD1 rests on TCRdb alone, since no DNA is present to check it. Germline assignment: CDR1 SEHNR and CDR2 FQNEAQ (reference sequence). The CDR3 has 15 residues. The CDR3 loop is CASSLGAGTGYGYTF.

By frequency, this clonotype registers medium-sized. The V call is TRBV18, the J call TRBJ1-2; TCRdb's D call, TRBD1, is unchecked because there is no DNA. The germline gives CDR1 KGHSH, CDR2 LQKENI. This CDR3 comprises 13 residues. The CDR3 spells CASSPLGQYGYTF.

The chain links TRBV5-1 to TRBJ1-1; TCRdb's D call, TRBD1, is unchecked because there is no DNA. Germline CDR1 is SGHRS and CDR2 is YFSETQ. The CDR3 consists of 14 residues. The CDR3 spells CASSLGQGATEAFF.

The V call is TRBV5-1, the J call TRBJ1-2; TCRdb lists TRBD1, though no DNA is available to test this call. The CDR3 length is 14 residues. The germline CDR1 and CDR2 sequences are SGHRS and YFSETQ. The CDR3: CASSSTDSRKSYTF.

The V and J genes are TRBV7-9 and TRBJ1-2. The germline CDR1 and CDR2 sequences are SEHNR and FQNEAQ (reference sequence). The CDR3 totals 15 residues. Here the CDR3 reads CASSLEETGDYCYTF.

The J gene is TRBJ2-6, the V gene TRBV11-3; TCRdb designates TRBD1, a call that cannot be tested without DNA. CDR3 length: 19 amino acids. The germline CDR1 and CDR2 sequences are SGHNT and YENEEA. The CDR3 region is CASSLGIGQGITGANVLTF.